The 25 T cell receptor beta chains reported below all come from one sample, sequenced in a study of neurological immune-mediated disorders. TCRdb passed the 5' RACE reads through MiXCR, listing each CDR3 protein once. In the table there are about 59,000 distinct CDR3 sequences, under 4.5% of which are singletons. Sequenced sample: PBMCs. The receptors stem from a woman in her twenties or thirties with multiple sclerosis.

This clonotype was seen ten or more times. The chain recombines TRBV6-5 with TRBJ1-3; D perhaps matches TRBD1 (6 bases). CDR1 MNHEY and CDR2 SVGAGI come from the germline V gene. The CDR3 is 16 residues long. V lost 4 bases and J lost 3, with 16 bases in between. CDR3: CASSFLQGSGGNTIYF. CDR3 DNA: TGTGCCAGCAGTTTCTTACAGGGATCAGGTGGAAACACCATATATTTT.

In regard to this clonotype: In this CDR3 the conserved last residue, phenylalanine or tryptophan, is missing, so a read error is likely. V is TRBV11-2 and J is TRBJ2-7; no firm D call. The CDR3 is 14 amino acids. The V end lost 5 bases, the J end lost 5 bases, and 16 bases lay between the germline ends. CDR1 SGHAT and CDR2 FQNNGV come from the germline V gene. CDR3 nucleotide sequence: TGTGCCAGCAGCCCGTCCGGCGTCCTAAACGAGCAGTACAAC. It encodes CASSPSGVLNEQYN.

In this sample, this clonotype turned up many times. The rearrangement joins TRBV4-1 to TRBJ1-2; D is ambiguous. The CDR3 covers 15 residues. Per germline, CDR1 MGHRA and CDR2 YSYEKL. V lost 2 bases to trimming and J lost 4 bases, with 14 bases between them. The CDR3 DNA reads as TGCGCCAGCAGCCAAACCCACCTGAGCGGCTATGGCTACACCTTC. Translated: CASSQTHLSGYGYTF.

This clonotype was recorded at least ten times. This rearrangement joins TRBV25-1 to TRBJ2-3; TRBD1 might be the D (6 bases). The CDR3 contains 13 residues. Looked up from germline, CDR1 is MGHDK and CDR2 is SYGVNS. Trimming stripped 4 bases from V and 4 bases from J, with 9 bases between. The CDR3 protein is CASSVQGPDTQYF. Here the CDR3 DNA reads TGTGCCAGCAGTGTACAGGGCCCAGATACGCAGTATTTT.

This clonotype came up many times. This rearrangement joins TRBV29-1 to TRBJ1-1, with 7 bases that match TRBD1. Per germline, CDR1 SQVTM and CDR2 ANQGSEA. CDR3 length: 10 amino acids. Losses at the gene ends were 7 bases for V and 6 bases for J; bases not matched to a gene: 2. The CDR3 sequence: CSGQGPEAFF. As DNA, the CDR3 is TGCAGCGGACAGGGCCCTGAAGCTTTCTTT.

The rearrangement joins TRBV5-1 to TRBJ2-1, with D tentatively TRBD1 (5 bases). The V end was cut by 6 bases, the J end by 8 bases, with 15 bases between. In germline, CDR1 is SGHRS, CDR2 YFSETQ. The CDR3 sequence is 13 residues long. The CDR3 nucleotides read TGCGCCAGCACCCAAACGTGGGGCTATGAGCAGTTCTTC. Residues: CASTQTWGYEQFF.

This clonotype was observed at least ten times. The gene calls are TRBV5-1 and TRBJ2-1; D possibly corresponds to TRBD2 (5 bases). CDR1 and CDR2 from the germline V gene are SGHRS and YFSETQ. CDR3 size: 14 residues. V shed 0 bases and J shed 9 bases, with 13 bases lying between them. This CDR3 is CASSLATASREQFF. DNA of the CDR3: TGCGCCAGCAGCTTGGCTACGGCTAGCCGTGAGCAGTTCTTC. Complete variable domain (other parts from reference TRBV5-1 and TRBJ2-1): KAGVTQTPRYLIKTRGQQVTLSCSPISGHRSVSWYQQTPGQGLQFLFEYFSETQRNKGNFPGRFSGRQFSNSRSEMNVSTLELGDSALYLCASSLATASREQFFGPGTRLTVL.

This clonotype has ten or more counts. The chain employs TRBV2 and TRBJ2-7, with TRBD1 as a possible D gene (6 bases). Germline loops: CDR1 SNHLY, CDR2 FYNNEI. V lost 6 bases and J lost 5, with 11 bases in between. This CDR3 comprises 12 residues. The CDR3 DNA follows: TGTGCCAGCAGACTTACAGGGAACGAGCAGTACTTC. Encoded protein: CASRLTGNEQYF.

This clonotype was seen repeatedly, ten times or more. V is TRBV18 and J is TRBJ1-4; D might be TRBD1 (5 bases). CDR1 and CDR2 from the germline V gene are KGHSH and LQKENI. The germline V and J ends were trimmed by 6 bases and 6 bases, with 20 bases remaining between them. This CDR3 has 16 residues. CDR3 residues: CASSPMIQGNYEKLFF. The CDR3, as DNA: TGTGCCAGCTCGCCGATGATCCAGGGAAATTATGAAAAACTGTTTTTT.

This clonotype was recorded at least ten times. The gene calls are TRBV28 and TRBJ2-4; unclear D gene. The V and J ends lost 6 bases and 15 bases respectively, with 15 bases between them. The CDR3 has 11 residues. The V gene's germline CDR1 is MDHEN and CDR2 SYDVKM. The CDR3 is CASSGITTWYF. In nucleotides, the CDR3 is TGTGCCAGCAGCGGAATCACGACTTGGTACTTC.

This clonotype occurred many times. This rearrangement joins TRBV20-1 to TRBJ2-7; D possibly corresponds to TRBD1 (6 bases). The CDR3 has 13 residues. V was trimmed by 7 bases and J by 2 bases, leaving 15 bases between them. Germline lookup yields CDR1 DFQATT and CDR2 SNEGSKA (reference sequence). CDR3 nucleotides: TGCAGTGTCTCAGGGGCACTAACCTACGAGCAGTACTTC. Amino acids: CSVSGALTYEQYF.

This clonotype occurred many times. CDR3 sequence (DNA): TGTGCCAGCAGTTCCAAGGGTGGGGGCTATGGCTACACCTTC. It encodes CASSSKGGGYGYTF. This chain uses TRBV6-5 with TRBJ1-2; TRBD1 is a possible D gene (5 bases). This CDR3 has 14 amino acids. Germline V lookup: CDR1 MNHEY, CDR2 SVGAGI. Trimming shortened V by 4 bases and J by 4 bases, and 13 bases separated the two germline ends.

Ten or more counts support this clonotype. V gene TRBV20-1 combines with J gene TRBJ2-3, with TRBD2 matching over 13 bases. Germline lookup yields CDR1 DFQATT and CDR2 SNEGSKA (reference sequence). Germline trimming cut 5 bases from V and 2 bases from J; bases unmatched to any gene: 16. CDR3 length equals 19 residues. The CDR3 coding sequence is TGCAGTGCTCGCTCTGGGGAGCTGACTAGCGGGGGGCCCACAGATACGCAGTATTTT. Encoded protein: CSARSGELTSGGPTDTQYF.

This clonotype was counted many times. J is TRBJ2-1 and V is TRBV6-6; 12 bases line up with TRBD2. Germline CDR1 is MNHNY and CDR2 is SVGAGI (reference sequence). The CDR3 spans 14 residues. Germline trimming cut 6 bases from V and 9 bases from J; bases unmatched to any gene: 6. As DNA, the CDR3 is TGTGCCAGCAGCCCGACTAGCGGGGGTAGTGAGCAGTTCTTC. As protein: CASSPTSGGSEQFF.

This clonotype has ten or more counts. The rearrangement links TRBV6-5 to TRBJ2-1, with a tentative D call TRBD1 (5 bases). V lost 6 bases, J lost 2 bases, and 14 bases lay in between. CDR1 is MNHEY, CDR2 SVGAGI, per germline. The CDR3 length is 15 residues. CDR3 nucleotides: TGTGCCAGCAGAGGGGTTTCGGGCCCCTACAATGAGCAGTTCTTC. Encoded protein: CASRGVSGPYNEQFF.

This clonotype showed up many times. The chain links TRBV28 to TRBJ2-7; D is unclear. Deletions cut 7 bases from V and 2 bases from J, with 12 bases between. The CDR3 is made up of 13 amino acids. Looked up from germline, CDR1 is MDHEN and CDR2 is SYDVKM. The DNA for the CDR3 is TGTGCCAGCATCAATGTCTCGCCCTACGAGCAGTACTTC. Translating gives CASINVSPYEQYF. The full variable domain, with the rest looked up from reference TRBV28 and TRBJ2-7, is DVKVTQSSRYLVKRTGEKVFLECVQDMDHENMFWYRQDPGLGLRLIYFSYDVKMKEKGDIPEGYSVSREKKERFSLILESASTNQTSMYLCASINVSPYEQYFGPGTRLTVT.

This clonotype appeared many times. This sequence joins TRBV5-1 and TRBJ2-7, with a possible D match to TRBD1 (5 bases). From germline, CDR1 is SGHRS and CDR2 YFSETQ. Between the trimmed V and J ends, which lost 3 bases and 0 bases, there was a span of 19 bases. The CDR3 totals 17 residues. CDR3: CASSWGWTNGVSYEQYF. The CDR3 bases are TGCGCCAGCAGCTGGGGATGGACAAATGGAGTCTCCTACGAGCAGTACTTC.

This clonotype has only a few counts. It may be a read error: a sequence one base away is much more abundant. The chain has TRBV5-1 and TRBJ1-2; TRBD1 is a possible D gene (6 bases). The germline CDR1 and CDR2 sequences are SGHRS and YFSETQ. Trimming left V 4 bases short and J 5 bases short, with 15 bases between. This CDR3 comprises 14 residues. Written as DNA, the CDR3 is TGCGCCAGCAGCCTGACAGGAAGCACATATGGCTACACCTTC. This sequence encodes CASSLTGSTYGYTF.

There are many counts of this clonotype. The J gene is TRBJ1-2, the V gene TRBV3-1, with unresolved D. This CDR3 has 14 amino acids. CDR1 and CDR2 (germline): LGHDT, YNNKEL (reference sequence). Trimming removed 0 bases from V and 4 bases from J, with 9 bases in between. CDR3 region: CASSQDLGSYGYTF. CDR3 in DNA: TGTGCCAGCAGCCAAGACTTGGGGAGCTATGGCTACACCTTC.

Many counts were recorded for this clonotype. The chain employs TRBV29-1 and TRBJ2-2; 11 nucleotides agree with TRBD1. Germline V gene sequence: CDR1 SQVTM, CDR2 ANQGSEA. Trimming cost V 4 bases and J 14 bases; bases outside gene matches: 6. The CDR3 is made up of 12 amino acids. Here the CDR3 reads CSVATGTGGLFF. In nucleotides, the CDR3 is TGCAGCGTTGCCACGGGGACAGGGGGTCTGTTTTTT.

As regards this clonotype: A read error is possible here, since a much larger clone lies one base away. The chain links TRBV20-1 to TRBJ2-7; D not resolved. V lost 3 bases, J lost 3 bases, and 12 bases lay in between. Germline V lookup: CDR1 DFQATT, CDR2 SNEGSKA (reference sequence). The CDR3 is made up of 13 amino acids. CDR3 residues: CSARGLNLYEQYF. The CDR3, as DNA: TGCAGTGCTAGGGGCCTAAACCTCTACGAGCAGTACTTC.

This clonotype was seen repeatedly, ten times or more. This rearrangement joins TRBV7-9 to TRBJ1-4, with D perhaps matching TRBD1 (5 bases). Trimming cost V 6 bases and J 5 bases, with 13 bases left between them. The CDR3 is made up of 14 amino acids. Germline CDR1 is SEHNR and CDR2 is FQNEAQ (reference sequence). CDR3 loop: CASRGAGQNEKLFF. Here the CDR3 DNA reads TGTGCCAGCAGAGGGGCAGGGCAGAATGAAAAACTGTTTTTT.

This clonotype was observed at least ten times. The chain couples TRBV5-1 to TRBJ2-1, with 9 bases aligning to TRBD1. Germline CDR1 is SGHRS and CDR2 is YFSETQ. The CDR3 loop spans 17 amino acids. V trimming: 4 bases; J trimming: 1 base; junction bases outside the gene matches: 9. Here the CDR3 reads CASSDGQGIPSYNEQFF. In DNA form, the CDR3 reads TGCGCCAGCAGCGACGGACAGGGGATCCCTTCCTACAATGAGCAGTTCTTC.

Only a few counts were recorded for this clonotype. A much larger clone lies a single base off, so this may be a read error. The chain's CDR3 is CASSQSSDEQFF. CDR3 DNA sequence: TGTGCCAGCAGCCAAAGTAGCGATGAGCAGTTCTTC. The V and J genes are TRBV11-2 and TRBJ2-1; a weak D match, TRBD2 (5 bases). Trimming shortened V by 5 bases and J by 8 bases, and 10 bases separated the two germline ends. Germline V gives CDR1 SGHAT, CDR2 FQNNGV. This CDR3 spans 12 amino acids.

This clonotype was recorded at least ten times. V gene TRBV7-8 combines with J gene TRBJ2-1, with D perhaps matching TRBD1 or TRBD2 (5 bases each). CDR3 length: 18 residues. Trimming shortened V by 4 bases and J by 0 bases, and 19 bases separated the two germline ends. Looked up from germline, CDR1 is SGHVS and CDR2 is FQNEAQ. This chain's CDR3 is CASSSLRFGAVSYNEQFF. The CDR3 DNA follows: TGTGCCAGCAGCTCCCTTCGCTTCGGGGCGGTCTCCTACAATGAGCAGTTCTTC.